This T cell receptor beta chain was profiled in a study of technical replicates of blood from several donors. This clone was observed a handful of times. Trimming cost V 4 bases and J 2 bases, with 7 bases left between them. This CDR3 is 13 amino acids long. Per germline, CDR1 SNHLY and CDR2 FYNNEI. Produced via immunoSEQ multiplex PCR; TCRdb's table is partial and in-frame only. This repertoire shows around 100,000 clones, approximately 95% found once; its top ten account for approximately 0.33%. What was sequenced was T cells isolated from PBMCs. The chain combines TRBV2 with TRBJ2-3; D unclear. The origin of this receptor is a human donor in good health. This chain's CDR3 is CASSGPYTDTQYF. CDR3 in DNA: TGTGCCAGCAGTGGGCCTTACACAGATACGCAGTATTTT. The full variable domain, rest sourced from reference TRBV2 and TRBJ2-3, is EPEVTQTPSHQVTQMGQEVILRCVPISNHLYFYWYRQILGQKVEFLVSFYNNEISEKSEIFDDQFSVERPDGSNFTLKIRSTKLEDSAMYFCASSGPYTDTQYFGPGTRLTVL.